This TCR beta chain was identified during a study of human T cells and chemical hapten exposure (dated by TCRdb to the early 2020s). About the investigation overall: For sensitization, 2% DPC in acetone was applied to a 2 cm by 2 cm area of upper inner arm skin. Weekly therapeutic DPC doses were additionally applied to the scalp of patients throughout the roughly 24-week study period. Patch testing on the upper back used Finn chambers containing 0.01% DPC, with scoring done after 6 days according to International Contact Dermatitis Research Group standards. The mostly female patient cohort included alopecia areata with under or over 50% scalp involvement, alopecia totalis and alopecia universalis. The libraries were sequenced as a pool, and the TCR yield per sample differed mostly because of small variations in library volumes within the pool. In alopecia patients, the study followed how the peripheral blood TCR repertoire changed in vivo over primary and secondary sensitization to diphenylcyclopropenone (DPC), a hapten. Patient blood was sampled pre-sensitization (week 0) and at 2, 6 and about 24 weeks after DPC sensitization. Roughly 30 alopecia patients provided blood for TCR sequencing at one to four time points (pre-sensitization, 2, 6 and 24 weeks). For every blood RNA sample, sequencing covered both the TCR alpha and TCR beta chains.

Based on the germline V gene, the CDR1 and CDR2 sequences are SNHLY and FYNNEI. V sheds 8 bases and J sheds 0 bases, leaving 8 bases between their ends. Its CDR3 holds 13 amino acids, cysteine through phenylalanine. Here the CDR3 DNA is all that survives: 39 bases in frame from base 1. In its sample, this clonotype was seen many times. Which antigen it targets is not known. Qualities for individual bases were not recorded, and no much larger clone is one base off. Read against the paper, the sample's time point label means: patch test 3, about 24 weeks after DPC sensitization. The treatment or condition tag for this specimen amounts to: therapeutic diphenylcyclopropenone sensitization with weekly scalp DPC. Total RNA was isolated from unfractionated whole blood collected in Tempus Blood RNA tubes. At each patch-test visit, blood was drawn before the patch test was applied. Patients were considered eligible if aged 18 to 70, diagnosed with alopecia and deemed suitable for DPC therapy, and patients were excluded if pregnant.

The library relied on RACE. TCRdb shows the sequencer as NextSeq 500. Library preparation attached unique molecular identifiers to individual cDNA molecules for quantitative, reproducible TCR counting. The authors' pipeline ran thus. The median number of TCRs per sample was roughly 100,000, ranging from roughly 20,000 to 700,000. V, J and CDR3 annotation of the TCR reads was performed with the Decombinator software suite. Every sample was subsampled to the same number of TCRs (28,000) for the PS versus PT1 abundance plots. TCRs were defined as expanded if absent before sensitization and observed at least eight times at the 2-week time point. The raw public reads went through TCRdb reprocessing: fastp at Q25, MiXCR clone calling, in-frame beta chains kept. Each CDR3 protein gets just one entry, which takes the most common genes and DNA from the rows behind it. These V and J calls derive from TCRdb rather than the authors' analysis. The table for this sample lists 30,000 to 40,000 distinct CDR3 sequences; over 9.5% of them were counted only once. 2% to 2.5% of the sample goes to the ten largest clones.

Broad study findings and their caveats: Expanded TCRs formed significantly more large CDR3 similarity clusters than pre-sensitization or healthy control sets, consistent with antigen-driven responses. Repeated subsampling changed both the strength of the expansion versus patch-test correlation and the threshold at which that correlation became significant. Patch test score correlated positively with the number of PT1 expanded TCRs, reaching significance at thresholds 8, 16 and 32 but not at 4. DPC sensitization did not change how many TCRs were above 1 in 1000 frequency, and no evidence was found of alterations in global repertoire structure. Because all patients had alopecia, a presumed autoimmune disease, the immune response of the patients might differ from that of healthy individuals.

This clonotype was obtained from a woman aged 40 to 55 with alopecia areata. Some clones in this sample may be carry-over from other donors' samples. The chain links TRBV2 with TRBJ1-5; the D gene lacks a confident call. The specimen comprised whole blood, sampled in connection with sensitization to the hapten diphenylcyclopropenone (DPC). DNA sequence: TGTGCCAGCGCCGTTTATAGCAATCAGCCCCAGCATTTT. This codes for CASAVYSNQPQHF.